One sample yielded the 12 T cell receptor beta chains listed below, sequenced in a study of T cell repertoires in cytomegalovirus infection. TCRdb reanalysed the reads using MiXCR and keeps one entry per CDR3 protein. Here the sample spans 490,000 or so distinct CDR3 sequences, 10% to 12% being singletons. Source material: PBMCs. The origin of the receptors is a human donor in good health (CMV status not recorded). Some clones in this sample may be carry-over from other donors' samples.

A remark on this clonotype: One end of the junction fails to match germline, which may point to a read error. The rearrangement uses TRBV28 and TRBJ2-3; D unresolved. The germline gives CDR1 MDHEN, CDR2 SYDVKM. This CDR3 region has 10 residues. DNA for the CDR3: TGTGCCAGCAGCCAAAGGAACACCCCTTTT. Translating it yields CASSQRNTPF. Drawing the rest from reference TRBV28 and TRBJ2-3, the complete variable domain is DVKVTQSSRYLVKRTGEKVFLECVQDMDHENMFWYRQDPGLGLRLIYFSYDVKMKEKGDIPEGYSVSREKKERFSLILESASTNQTSMYLCASSQRNTPFGPGTRLTVL.

The sample holds one count of this clonotype. This rearrangement joins TRBV27 to TRBJ1-2; 7 bases line up with TRBD1. The CDR3 runs 14 residues. The V segment lost 6 bases and the J segment 3 bases; nucleotides outside the gene matches: 7. CDR1 MNHEY and CDR2 SMNVEV come from the germline V gene (reference sequence). CDR3 bases: TGTGCCAGCAGCCTCAGGGGGGTATACTATGGCTACACCTTC. Translation: CASSLRGVYYGYTF.

The chain combines TRBV28 with TRBJ2-7; D gene unclear. Trimming pared 8 bases from V and 5 bases from J, leaving 7 bases between. This CDR3 has 10 residues. Per germline, CDR1 MDHEN and CDR2 SYDVKM. CDR3 bases: TGTGCCAGCGGGATCAACGAGCAGTACTTC. Protein: CASGINEQYF.

This clonotype was seen repeatedly, ten times or more. The chain joins TRBV4-1 to TRBJ2-2; D ambiguous. CDR1 and CDR2 (germline): MGHRA, YSYEKL. Trimming removed 4 bases at V and 4 bases at J, with 10 bases between. This CDR3 is built from 14 residues. This CDR3 reads CASSRIGATGELFF. The CDR3 DNA follows: TGCGCCAGCAGCCGGATCGGCGCCACCGGGGAGCTGTTTTTT.

The sample holds a few counts of this clonotype. This chain links TRBV19 with TRBJ1-5; 7 nucleotides agree with TRBD1. Germline lookup yields CDR1 LNHDA and CDR2 SQIVND (reference sequence). The CDR3 is 13 amino acids. The junction had 1 base not matched to a gene; V was cut back by 4 bases and J by 4 bases. CDR3 loop: CASSKTGNQPQHF. CDR3 nucleotide sequence: TGTGCCAGTAGTAAGACAGGGAATCAGCCCCAGCATTTT.

This chain connects TRBV3-1 to TRBJ2-3; either TRBD1 or TRBD2 may supply D (5 bases each). The CDR3 covers 17 residues. Trimming left V 1 base short and J 1 base short, with 15 bases between. Germline V gene sequence: CDR1 LGHDT, CDR2 YNNKEL (reference sequence). This chain's CDR3 is CASSQARGHERTDTQYF. The CDR3 DNA sequence: TGTGCCAGCAGCCAAGCTCGGGGCCATGAACGCACAGATACGCAGTATTTT.

This clonotype was seen many times. The CDR3 loop is CSATDFQGADTQYF. The DNA of the CDR3 is TGCAGTGCTACGGACTTCCAAGGGGCAGATACGCAGTATTTT. The chain employs TRBV20-1 and TRBJ2-3; either TRBD1 or TRBD2 may fit D (5 bases each). Trimming took 4 bases from V and 4 from J, leaving 15 bases between them. This CDR3 spans 14 amino acids. Germline CDR1 is DFQATT and CDR2 is SNEGSKA (reference sequence).

This clonotype appeared many times. The rearrangement links TRBV7-2 to TRBJ2-1; perhaps TRBD2 as D (6 bases). V was cut by 3 bases and J by 12 bases, with 12 bases left in between. There are 12 residues in the CDR3. In germline, CDR1 is SGHTA, CDR2 FQGNSA. The CDR3 spells CASSFSRGGQFF. CDR3 coding DNA: TGTGCCAGCAGCTTCTCGCGGGGTGGGCAGTTCTTC.

This chain links TRBV19 with TRBJ1-6; D is ambiguous. Per germline, CDR1 LNHDA and CDR2 SQIVND (reference sequence). This CDR3 has 15 amino acids. The V end lost 1 base, the J end lost 8 bases, and 12 bases lay between the germline ends. The CDR3 DNA is TGTGCCAGTAGTATAGGTGGGATGTTTGATTCACCCCTCCACTTT. Its translation: CASSIGGMFDSPLHF.

This clonotype came up a few times. V is TRBV20-1 and J is TRBJ2-1; 7 positions agree with TRBD2. This CDR3 comprises 14 residues. V was clipped by 4 bases and J by 2 bases; unmatched bases: 5. Germline CDR1 DFQATT, CDR2 SNEGSKA (reference sequence). CDR3 DNA sequence: TGCAGTGCTATCCCAGCGGGGACCTACAATGAGCAGTTCTTC. It is translated as CSAIPAGTYNEQFF.

Many counts were recorded for this clonotype. CDR3 sequence reads: CASSEHRVNEQFF. The DNA for the CDR3 is TGTGCCAGCAGTGAACACAGAGTCAATGAGCAGTTCTTC. This sequence joins TRBV2 and TRBJ2-1; D is uncertain. V was clipped by 2 bases and J by 6 bases, with 8 bases between them. This CDR3 comprises 13 residues. The germline V gene encodes CDR1 SNHLY and CDR2 FYNNEI.

This clonotype was seen at least ten times. This chain connects TRBV7-6 to TRBJ1-3; D may be TRBD1 (5 bases). The V end was cut by 4 bases, the J end by 3 bases, with 13 bases between. The CDR3 extends over 15 amino acids. The germline CDR1 and CDR2 sequences are SGHVS and FNYEAQ. The CDR3 here is CASSSDGGGGNTIYF. The CDR3 DNA reads TGTGCCAGCAGCTCGGACGGGGGGGGTGGAAACACCATATATTTT.